This record covers a single TCR beta chain. The sample holds one count of this clone. The specificity of this receptor is unknown. No base quality information exists; no much larger clone differs at one position. The sample belongs to a study of blood T cell repertoires in COVID-19 (TCRdb year 2020). With regard to the full study: Collaborator samples came from the United States, Italy and Spain and covered acute and convalescent phases of COVID-19. The repertoires were made available in a free public database intended to serve as a resource for research on the immune response to SARS-CoV-2. Samples were obtained from the ongoing ImmuneRACE study (first 160 participants) and from 1,000 to 1,500 subjects provided by 6 global collaborators. Where HLA class I and class II types were available, the types were taken from metadata supplied by the sample provider, not from assay-based typing. The prospective study material was composed of cDNA or gDNA derived from T cells, B-cell-depleted T cells, or PBMCs. A de-identified subject ID, COVID-19 status, age in years and sex were almost always included in the sample metadata. The dataset comprised deeply sampled blood TCRbeta repertoires from subjects exposed to, actively infected with, or recovered from COVID-19.

Collaborating institutions collected whole blood in K2EDTA tubes following their own protocols. For TCRbeta analysis, collaborator samples were shipped as frozen whole blood, as isolated PBMCs, or as DNA extracted from either sample type. TCRbeta CDR3 regions were amplified from genomic DNA using the immunoSEQ Assay, a bias-controlled multiplex PCR. On the authors' methods: Within the assay, amplification of reference gene primers was used to estimate how many nucleated cells each sample contained. Sequence reads were collapsed and filtered to measure the absolute abundance of every unique TCRbeta CDR3 rearrangement. For each sample, productive Simpson clonality was calculated as the square root of Simpson's diversity index across productive rearrangements. In TCRdb, the immuneACCESS table is reduced to in-frame sequences with V and J assigned. These tables do not hold every clone; where another copy was compared, an unresolved V gene accounts for under half, and the others remain unexplained. The V and J calls and clone size come from that table; D and trimming were worked out from the DNA. The table for this sample lists about 80,000 clones; 70% to 90% of them were counted only once. Approximately 4.9% of the sample rests with the top ten.

The paper's findings and limits, for the study overall: The amount of clinical and demographic metadata varied by source and participant and was provided uncurated.

This TCR was sampled from a woman older than 75 with active or convalescent COVID-19. The sequencing sample was made of peripheral blood.

The nucleotides are TGTGCCAGCAGCCAAGAACAGGGGGCGCACACCGGGGAGCTGTTTTTT. Its translation is CASSQEQGAHTGELFF. The chain couples TRBV3-1 (or the pseudogene TRBV3-2) to TRBJ2-2; TRBD1 lines up with 9 middle nucleotides. CDR1 and CDR2 were assigned from the germline V gene (reference sequence) as LGHDT and YNNKEL. The germline V and J ends show losses of 0 bases and 3 bases respectively, and no gene match explains 2 bases of the junction. The cysteine opens and the phenylalanine closes a CDR3 of 16 amino acids. Solely the CDR3 DNA is kept, with 48 bases framed from the first base.